What follows is one TCR beta chain and its context. Its antigen is not yet known. Per-base qualities were not stored, and no clone one base away is much larger. The data are from a study of quantifying T cell responses using KT2 cells (TCRdb year 2017). Describing the broader study: RNA was DNase-treated and reverse transcribed with TCR alpha and beta constant-region primers, mostly using SuperScript III. To prevent over-amplification, PCR2 was performed as a SYBR Green qPCR and halted at a predetermined fluorescence threshold. Under optimum conditions, the efficiency of the T4 ligation step was estimated to be more than 8%. Beyond this particular receptor, the publication reports: KT2 sequences were detected down to the lowest spike-in tested, about one KT2 cell per 100,000 PBMC. A linear scaling of KT2 alpha and beta sequence counts with input KT2 cell number was observed over several orders of magnitude. Saturation in the detection of KT2 sequences was observed at very high KT2 spike-in numbers. The study did not include a side-by-side comparison of this pipeline with other TCR sequencing techniques.

Receptor amplification or capture employed UMI-ligation and nested PCR. Using T4 RNA ligase 1, a single-stranded oligonucleotide bearing the Illumina SP2 sequence plus a UMI was ligated onto the 3' end of the cDNA. PCR1 used four to five cycles (98 degrees C 15 s, 69 degrees C 30 s, 72 degrees C 40 s), and the beta primer was an equimolar mix of RC1.1 and RC1.2 that covered TRBC1 and TRBC2. Starting at PCR2, TCR alpha and beta chains were handled separately, and sample indices and Illumina adaptors were added. The UMI, placed after an 8-base spacer, consisted of 12 random nucleotides arranged as two hexamers with a spacer between them. The libraries were sequenced on an Illumina MiSeq using v2 2x251 paired-end chemistry, usually with about 11 samples in each run. PhiX DNA was added at roughly 5-7.5% to each sequencing library so that diversity was increased. In the authors' own workflow: Raw reads were converted to FASTQ with bcl2fastq and demultiplexed by dual indices using Demultiplexor. V and J genes were assigned by Decombinator through tag matching that permitted a single base-pair mismatch. Collapsinator used UMIs to correct both sequencing errors and frequency errors arising from PCR heterogeneity. Decombinator identifiers were converted to nucleotide sequence by CDR3Translator, the sequences were translated to amino acids, and CDR3 was extracted using C- and N-terminal motifs. A cluster of KT2 sequences sharing one unique molecular identifier was counted as one distinct KT2 TCR. Through fastp at Q25 and MiXCR, TCRdb rebuilt clones from the public reads, retaining in-frame beta chains. Every entry covers one CDR3 protein and lists the most common genes and DNA from its rows. None of the V and J calls come from the authors' own analysis; TCRdb made them. The sample yields 45,000 to 65,000 distinct CDR3 sequences; over 9% were counted once. The top ten hold about 9.5% of the sample.

Clipping removes 6 bases from V and 0 bases from J, with 8 as the unmatched junction base count. The CDR3 holds 15 amino acids from the cysteine to the phenylalanine. Of all the DNA, just the CDR3 is kept, 45 bases in frame from base 1. Reading the germline V gene gives CDR1 SQVTM and CDR2 ANQGSEA. Known numbers of KT2, a T cell clone whose TCR had been sequenced previously, were spiked into unfractionated PBMC to test the sensitivity and accuracy of the pipeline. A range of KT2-to-PBMC ratios was produced by mixing KT2 cells with a fixed number of PBMC. The chain is encoded by TRBV29-1 joined to TRBJ2-7; 10 junctional bases match TRBD2. This sequence originates from a human donor. The sample taken for sequencing was PBMCs spiked with cells of the T cell clone KT2. The encoded CDR3 is CSVSKGLADSYEQYF. The DNA reads as follows: TGCAGCGTCTCAAAAGGACTAGCGGACTCCTACGAGCAGTACTTC.